The 14 T cell receptor beta chains in this list originate from one sample, sequenced in a study of shared clonotypes between healthy human individuals (dated by TCRdb to between 2020 and 2021). Preparation of the library involved the immunoSEQ multiplex PCR assay. The table comes from immuneACCESS by way of TCRdb, which keeps in-frame sequences with V and J called. Part of the clones is missing from these tables; in studies checked, under half for an unresolved V gene and the rest for unknown reasons. The sample table records about 1 million clones; around 75% of these occur just once. The ten largest clones add up to roughly 1.5% of the sample. The specimen was memory CD4+ T cells sorted from blood. The meaning of the sample's cell subset or site label: CD45RA-negative fraction. These receptors all stem from a man aged 18 to 30 in good health.

The chain links TRBV5-6 to TRBJ2-7, with D possibly matching TRBD2 (5 bases). V was pared by 2 bases and J by 0 bases, with 12 bases between. From germline, CDR1 is SGHDT and CDR2 YYEEEE. The CDR3 extends over 15 amino acids. The CDR3 DNA follows: TGTGCCAGCAGCTTCGGACGGGGTTTCTCCTACGAGCAGTACTTC. Residues: CASSFGRGFSYEQYF. The full variable domain, rest sourced from reference TRBV5-6 and TRBJ2-7, is DAGVTQSPTHLIKTRGQQVTLRCSPKSGHDTVSWYQQALGQGPQFIFQYYEEEERQRGNFPDRFSGHQFPNYSSELNVNALLLGDSALYLCASSFGRGFSYEQYFGPGTRLTVT.

The chain uses TRBV6-5 and TRBJ2-3, with a weak D call TRBD2 (5 bases). In germline, CDR1 is MNHEY, CDR2 SVGAGI. The V gene lost 5 bases and the J gene lost 6 bases, with 12 bases spanning the gap. This CDR3 contains 13 residues. The CDR3 spells CASSRTRADTQYF. The DNA for the CDR3 is TGTGCCAGCAGTCGAACTAGGGCCGATACGCAGTATTTT.

This clone was counted a few times. The chain recombines TRBV19 with TRBJ2-5, with TRBD2 matching over 10 bases. The V gene's germline CDR1 is LNHDA and CDR2 SQIVND (reference sequence). V was clipped by 5 bases and J by 3 bases; unmatched bases: 9. The CDR3 is made up of 16 amino acids. This chain's CDR3 is CASSSRLAGYKETQYF. The CDR3 DNA is TGTGCCAGTAGTTCGAGACTAGCGGGCTACAAAGAGACCCAGTACTTC.

The V call is TRBV7-2, the J call TRBJ2-3; D gene unclear. The germline V gene has CDR1 SGHTA and CDR2 FQGNSA. V gave up 5 bases and J gave up 6 bases, with 9 bases separating them. The CDR3 totals 12 residues. The CDR3 DNA sequence: TGTGCCAGCAGCCCCGCTACGGATACGCAGTATTTT. Translation gives CASSPATDTQYF.

V gene TRBV10-2 combines with J gene TRBJ2-7; D unresolved. The CDR3 is made up of 12 amino acids. The germline V gene encodes CDR1 WSHSY and CDR2 SAAADI. V was pared by 6 bases and J by 9 bases, with 15 bases between. The DNA for the CDR3 is TGCGCCAGCAGCGATAGTGGTTTCGGGCAGTACTTC. Encoded protein: CASSDSGFGQYF.

CDR3: CARSRVRRENSNQPQHF. CDR3 bases: TGTGCCAGAAGCCGAGTGAGGAGGGAAAATAGCAATCAGCCCCAGCATTTT. V usage is TRBV7-5 and J usage is TRBJ1-5. TRBV7-5 is described as a pseudogene. There are 17 residues in the CDR3.

V is TRBV28 and J is TRBJ1-6, with D unclear. The CDR3 totals 15 residues. Germline V gene sequence: CDR1 MDHEN, CDR2 SYDVKM. Trimming pared 5 bases from V and 9 bases from J, leaving 17 bases between. CDR3: CASSPGSTRISPLHF. The DNA of the CDR3 is TGTGCCAGCAGTCCCGGGTCGACAAGGATTTCACCCCTCCACTTT. The full variable domain, completed using reference TRBV28 and TRBJ1-6, is DVKVTQSSRYLVKRTGEKVFLECVQDMDHENMFWYRQDPGLGLRLIYFSYDVKMKEKGDIPEGYSVSREKKERFSLILESASTNQTSMYLCASSPGSTRISPLHFGNGTRLTVT.

V is TRBV28 and J is TRBJ2-3; 9 bases are a match to TRBD2. The CDR3 contains 16 residues. V dropped 5 bases and J dropped 0; count of bases not matched to a gene: 6. Per the germline V gene, CDR1 is MDHEN and CDR2 is SYDVKM. Here the CDR3 DNA reads TGTGCCAGCAGTAGCCAGCGGGGGGTAAGCACAGATACGCAGTATTTT. Its protein is CASSSQRGVSTDTQYF.

V usage is TRBV5-1 and J usage is TRBJ2-7; the match to TRBD2 covers 10 bases. Per the germline V gene, CDR1 is SGHRS and CDR2 is YFSETQ. V dropped 2 bases and J dropped 10; count of bases not matched to a gene: 12. The CDR3 totals 15 residues. The CDR3 coding sequence is TGCGCCAGCAGCTTACCCACGGCTAGCGGGAGTCTACAGTACTTC. Protein: CASSLPTASGSLQYF. Variable domain in full (rest from reference TRBV5-1 and TRBJ2-7): KAGVTQTPRYLIKTRGQQVTLSCSPISGHRSVSWYQQTPGQGLQFLFEYFSETQRNKGNFPGRFSGRQFSNSRSEMNVSTLELGDSALYLCASSLPTASGSLQYFGPGTRLTVT.

The chain is built from TRBV7-2 and TRBJ2-7; D call uncertain. CDR1 is SGHTA, CDR2 FQGNSA, per germline. This CDR3 spans 14 amino acids. The germline V and J ends were trimmed by 5 bases and 0 bases, with 11 bases remaining between them. The CDR3 protein is CASSPSMSSYEQYF. The DNA for the CDR3 is TGTGCCAGCAGCCCCTCCATGAGCTCCTACGAGCAGTACTTC.

V is TRBV5-1 and J is TRBJ2-7, with D perhaps assigned TRBD1 or TRBD2 (6 bases each). CDR1 and CDR2 from the germline V gene are SGHRS and YFSETQ. The CDR3 is 15 amino acids. V shed 4 bases and J shed 5 bases, with 19 bases lying between them. CDR3 in amino acids: CASSGGSGEVHEQYF. The DNA for the CDR3 is TGCGCCAGCAGCGGGGGGTCAGGGGAAGTCCACGAGCAGTACTTC.

A few counts support this clone. V and J are TRBV7-9 and TRBJ2-1; no definite D call. Germline values: CDR1 SEHNR, CDR2 FQNEAQ (reference sequence). Trimming left V 1 base short and J 5 bases short, with 12 bases between. CDR3 size: 15 residues. As DNA, the CDR3 is TGTGCCAGCAGCTTAGGGCCAAATCAGAACAATGAGCAGTTCTTC. It specifies CASSLGPNQNNEQFF.

The rearrangement joins TRBV27 to TRBJ1-2, with D maybe TRBD1 (6 bases). Germline-derived CDR1 and CDR2 are MNHEY and SMNVEV (reference sequence). CDR3 length: 16 residues. V dropped 7 bases and J dropped 7 bases, with 25 bases sitting between them. CDR3 sequence: CASTSTMGGPGGGYTF. Here the CDR3 DNA reads TGTGCCAGCACCTCCACGATGGGGGGGCCCGGGGGTGGCTACACCTTC.

The rearrangement links TRBV4-1 to TRBJ2-1, with D perhaps TRBD1 (6 bases). The CDR3 length is 13 residues. Germline values: CDR1 MGHRA, CDR2 YSYEKL. The V and J ends lost 3 bases and 9 bases respectively, with 12 bases between them. The DNA of the CDR3 is TGCGCCAGCAGCCATCAACAGGGAACTGAGCAGTTCTTC. Protein sequence: CASSHQQGTEQFF.